This TCR beta chain is drawn from a study of T-cell reconstitution after alpha-beta-depleted transplantation in children. Unique molecular identifiers were used in preparing the TCRbeta library. TCRdb re-called the PCR reads through MiXCR, storing one row per CDR3 protein. The table lists around 300,000 distinct CDR3 sequences, less than 9.5% of them singletons, with approximately 9.6% in the top ten. CDR3 length: 12 residues. J lost 3 bases, V lost 8 bases, and 2 bases had no gene match. Germline CDR1 reads DFQATT; CDR2 reads SNEGSKA (reference sequence). There are many counts of this clonotype. Antigen unknown. Study-level points and caveats: One year after transplant, T-cell counts and diversity came mostly from newly produced T cells.

The source was peripheral blood, collected 360 days after TCRalphabeta/CD19-depleted stem cell transplant. The clonotype was recovered from a female patient aged 2 to 10 who had a stem cell transplant for Fanconi anemia, so the T cells may come from the graft donor. V and J are TRBV20-1 and TRBJ2-5; 11 bases are a match to TRBD2. This CDR3 reads CSRGLAEETQYF. The DNA for the CDR3 is TGCAGTAGGGGACTAGCGGAAGAGACCCAGTACTTC.